These 21 T cell receptor beta chains were all obtained from the same sample, sequenced in a study of blood T cell repertoires in COVID-19. The repertoire was sequenced with immunoSEQ multiplex PCR; TCRdb's copy has only in-frame clones and lacks some. The profile covers 150,000 or so clones, with roughly 87% appearing a single time and 1% to 1.5% taken by the ten largest. Sequenced: PBMCs or T cells enriched from blood (not recorded which). Receptors were obtained from a human donor with acute COVID-19. The donor label of this sample is uncertain.

The chain carries TRBV4-2 and TRBJ2-2; 8 nucleotides align to TRBD1. Germline V gives CDR1 LGHNA, CDR2 YNFKEQ. With V trimmed by 4 bases and J by 1 base, 8 bases remained unmatched. CDR3 length: 17 residues. CDR3 in amino acids: CASSPRRGTGNTGELFF. CDR3 DNA sequence: TGTGCCAGCAGCCCCAGGAGGGGGACAGGGAACACCGGGGAGCTGTTTTTT.

The chain uses TRBV7-9 and TRBJ2-1, with 7 bases lining up with TRBD1. The ends lost 5 bases at V and 3 bases at J; junction bases unmatched: 7. Germline CDR1 is SEHNR and CDR2 is FQNEAQ (reference sequence). The CDR3 has 15 residues. CDR3 DNA sequence: TGTGCCAGCAGCCGAACCGGGACAGTCTACAATGAGCAGTTCTTC. Translated, it gives CASSRTGTVYNEQFF.

The chain employs TRBV6-2 or TRBV6-3 and TRBJ1-2; D uncertain. V was cut by 4 bases and J by 6 bases, with 15 bases left in between. CDR3 length: 14 residues. Germline V gene lookup returns CDR1 MNHEY and CDR2 SVGEGT. The CDR3 loop is CASSFNEFSHGYTF. CDR3 sequence (DNA): TGTGCCAGCAGTTTTAACGAGTTTAGCCATGGCTACACCTTC.

The chain carries TRBV11-2 and TRBJ1-1; no firm D call. Trimming removed 3 bases at V and 6 bases at J, with 11 bases between. Germline CDR1 SGHAT, CDR2 FQNNGV. The CDR3 is made up of 13 amino acids. The CDR3 sequence is CASSLAGYAEAFF. The CDR3, as DNA: TGTGCCAGCAGCTTGGCAGGCTACGCTGAAGCTTTCTTT.

The rearrangement links TRBV3-1 (or the pseudogene TRBV3-2) to TRBJ1-1; tentative D call: TRBD1 (5 bases). There are 13 residues in the CDR3. CDR1 is LGHDT, CDR2 YNNKEL, per germline (reference sequence). V was clipped by 4 bases and J by 3 bases, with 9 bases between them. Here the CDR3 reads CASSPRGDTEAFF. CDR3 coding DNA: TGTGCCAGCAGCCCCCGGGGGGACACTGAAGCTTTCTTT.

The CDR3 DNA is TGTGCCAGCAGCCTTCAGGAAAACAGTCAGCCCCAGCATTTT. It specifies CASSLQENSQPQHF. V gene TRBV11-2 combines with J gene TRBJ1-5; the D is unclear. The germline CDR1 and CDR2 sequences are SGHAT and FQNNGV. V was cut by 5 bases and J by 6 bases, with 14 bases left in between. This CDR3 has 14 residues.

V gene TRBV5-4 combines with J gene TRBJ2-7; D is possibly TRBD2 (6 bases). The length of the CDR3 is 16 residues. The V gene lost 0 bases and the J gene lost 2 bases, with 15 bases spanning the gap. Germline assignment: CDR1 SGHNT and CDR2 YYREEE (reference sequence). As DNA, the CDR3 is TGTGCCAGCAGCTTGGACTGGTGGCGGGGCCCCTACGAGCAGTACTTC. Translated: CASSLDWWRGPYEQYF.

The chain uses TRBV2 and TRBJ1-1; 7 bases map to TRBD1. The CDR3 contains 13 residues. V shed 4 bases, J shed 8 bases, and the junction held 7 bases outside the gene matches. CDR1 and CDR2 from the germline V gene are SNHLY and FYNNEI. The CDR3 nucleotides are TGTGCCAGCAGTGCAGATGGACAGGCGGAAGCTTTCTTT. It codes for CASSADGQAEAFF.

The rearrangement joins TRBV27 to TRBJ2-7; TRBD1 matches at 9 bases. The germline V gene has CDR1 MNHEY and CDR2 SMNVEV (reference sequence). The CDR3 has 15 amino acids. After removal of 2 bases from V and 4 bases from J, the junction contained 6 bases not matched to a gene. The CDR3 here is CASSLTGTGPYEQYF. The CDR3 bases are TGTGCCAGCAGTTTAACCGGGACAGGGCCTTACGAGCAGTACTTC.

The chain joins TRBV13 to TRBJ1-6; 8 bases align to TRBD1. With V trimmed by 5 bases and J by 5 bases, 11 bases remained unmatched. The CDR3 is made up of 17 amino acids. Germline CDR1 and CDR2: PRHDT and FYEKMQ (reference sequence). The CDR3 here is CASSQWTGLADNSPLHF. The DNA for the CDR3 is TGTGCCAGCAGCCAGTGGACAGGGTTGGCTGATAATTCACCCCTCCACTTT.

The V and J genes are TRBV5-4 and TRBJ1-5, with D maybe TRBD1 (6 bases). Germline CDR1 SGHNT, CDR2 YYREEE (reference sequence). The CDR3 is 17 residues long. V was shortened by 2 bases and J by 0 bases, with 15 bases between the two germline ends. CDR3 sequence reads: CASSFSTGWDSNQPQHF. In DNA form, the CDR3 reads TGTGCCAGCAGCTTCTCGACAGGTTGGGATAGCAATCAGCCCCAGCATTTT.

The chain employs TRBV2 and TRBJ1-5; 8 bases line up with TRBD1. J lost 6 bases, V lost 6 bases, and 10 bases had no gene match. Per the germline V gene, CDR1 is SNHLY and CDR2 is FYNNEI. This CDR3 comprises 15 residues. This CDR3 is CASSEPGTGSQPQHF. The CDR3 nucleotides read TGTGCCAGCAGCGAGCCTGGGACAGGCAGTCAGCCCCAGCATTTT.

This sequence joins TRBV9 and TRBJ1-2; no reliable D call. V gave up 0 bases and J gave up 4 bases, with 7 bases separating them. This CDR3 has 13 amino acids. Looked up from germline, CDR1 is SGDLS and CDR2 is YYNGEE. CDR3 protein: CASSVGLVYGYTF. CDR3 nucleotide sequence: TGTGCCAGCAGCGTAGGACTGGTCTATGGCTACACCTTC.

The gene calls are TRBV29-1 and TRBJ1-2, with D tentatively TRBD1 (6 bases). The CDR3 totals 13 residues. The V and J ends lost 2 bases and 3 bases respectively, with 10 bases between them. The germline CDR1 and CDR2 sequences are SQVTM and ANQGSEA. The CDR3 DNA reads as TGCAGCGTTGAACCACAGGGCGACTATGGCTACACCTTC. Its protein is CSVEPQGDYGYTF. The whole variable domain, remainder taken from reference TRBV29-1 and TRBJ1-2, is SAVISQKPSRDICQRGTSLTIQCQVDSQVTMMFWYRQQPGQSLTLIATANQGSEATYESGFVIDKFPISRPNLTFSTLTVSNMSPEDSSIYLCSVEPQGDYGYTFGSGTRLTVV.

The chain uses TRBV12-3 or TRBV12-4 and TRBJ2-1, with TRBD2 matching 11 bases. The CDR3 is 13 amino acids. V gave up 4 bases and J gave up 11 bases; unmatched junction bases: 4. For the CDR3, the DNA is TGTGCCAGCAGTTCCCGACTAGCGGGGAAGCAGTTCTTC. Translated: CASSSRLAGKQFF.

J is TRBJ2-2 and V is TRBV5-5, with TRBD1 matching 9 bases. Germline V gene data show CDR1 as SGHKS and CDR2 as YYEKEE (reference sequence). Germline trimming cut 5 bases from V and 5 bases from J; bases unmatched to any gene: 4. CDR3 length: 14 amino acids. CDR3 DNA sequence: TGTGCCAGCAGGCCCGGACAGGGGACCGGGGAGCTGTTTTTT. Translation gives CASRPGQGTGELFF.

The chain combines TRBV11-3 with TRBJ2-3, with TRBD1 matching 8 bases. Germline values: CDR1 SGHNT, CDR2 YENEEA. The CDR3 has 16 amino acids. The ends lost 5 bases at V and 0 bases at J; junction bases unmatched: 7. The CDR3 sequence: CASSPTTGVSTDTQYF. CDR3 nucleotides: TGTGCCAGCAGCCCCACGACAGGGGTCAGCACAGATACGCAGTATTTT.

This clone was recorded only once. The chain links TRBV3-1 (or the pseudogene TRBV3-2) to TRBJ2-2; D is possibly TRBD2 (6 bases). Germline V lookup: CDR1 LGHDT, CDR2 YNNKEL (reference sequence). The CDR3 loop spans 16 amino acids. Trimming took 0 bases from V and 3 from J, leaving 11 bases between them. CDR3 in amino acids: CASSQEGGVYTGELFF. The CDR3 DNA reads TGTGCCAGCAGCCAAGAAGGCGGGGTGTACACCGGGGAGCTGTTTTTT.

The chain has TRBV6-4 and TRBJ2-1; the match to TRBD1 covers 7 bases. CDR1 MRHNA and CDR2 SNTAGT come from the germline V gene. The CDR3 is 12 amino acids. J gave up 9 bases and V 8 bases, and 7 bases lay outside the gene matches. The DNA for the CDR3 is TGTGCCAGCTCAACAGGGGAAGGTGAGCAGTTCTTC. This sequence encodes CASSTGEGEQFF.

The chain links TRBV6-4 to TRBJ2-2; the match to TRBD2 covers 11 bases. The CDR3 consists of 15 residues. V lost 3 bases, J lost 5 bases, and 2 bases stayed unmatched. Germline CDR1 reads MRHNA; CDR2 reads SNTAGT. The CDR3 loop is CASSEGTSGTGELFF. CDR3 nucleotide sequence: TGTGCCAGCAGTGAAGGGACTAGCGGTACCGGGGAGCTGTTTTTT.

This clone was observed a single time. J is TRBJ2-2 and V is TRBV7-8; D not certain. Per the germline V gene, CDR1 is SGHVS and CDR2 is FQNEAQ. This CDR3 spans 14 amino acids. Trimming removed 5 bases from V and 6 bases from J, with 13 bases in between. In DNA, the CDR3 is TGTGCCAGCAGCCTACCCATATGGCCCGGGGAGCTGTTTTTT. Translation gives CASSLPIWPGELFF.